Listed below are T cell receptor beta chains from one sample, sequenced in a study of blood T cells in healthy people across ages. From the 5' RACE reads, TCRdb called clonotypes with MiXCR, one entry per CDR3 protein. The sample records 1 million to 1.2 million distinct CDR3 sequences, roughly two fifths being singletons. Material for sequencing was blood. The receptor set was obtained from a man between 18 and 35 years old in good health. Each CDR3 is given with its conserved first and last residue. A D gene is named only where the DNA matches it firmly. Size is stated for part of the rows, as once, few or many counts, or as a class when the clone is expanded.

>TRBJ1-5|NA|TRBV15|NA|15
TGTGCCACCAGCAGTCATAGCGCTAGCAATCAGCCCCAGCATTTT
CATSSHSASNQPQHF
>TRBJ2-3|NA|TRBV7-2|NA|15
TGTGCCAGCAGCTCGACAGACGAACCCACAGATACGCAGTATTTT
CASSSTDEPTDTQYF
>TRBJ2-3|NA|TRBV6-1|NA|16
TGTGCCAGCAGGAAAGCGGTGGGGCAAGTGGGAGATACGCAGTATTTT
CASRKAVGQVGDTQYF
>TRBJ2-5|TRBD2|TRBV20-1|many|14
TGCAGTGCTAGACCTACTAGCGGTTTAGAGACCCAGTACTTC
CSARPTSGLETQYF
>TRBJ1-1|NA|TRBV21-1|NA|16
TGTGCCAGCAGCAAAGATGAGGGGGCTATTAACACTGAAGCTTTCTTT
CASSKDEGAINTEAFF
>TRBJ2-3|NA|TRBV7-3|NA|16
TGTGCCAGCAGCTTAATTTCCGAGGGGCTTAGGGATACGCAGTATTTT
CASSLISEGLRDTQYF
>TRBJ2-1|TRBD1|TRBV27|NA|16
TGTGCCAGCAGTTTATGGATGGGGGACAGCTACAAGGAGCAGTTCTTC
CASSLWMGDSYKEQFF
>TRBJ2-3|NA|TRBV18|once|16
TGTGCCAGCTCACCAGCGGGCGCGATTGAGGTGGATACGCAGTATTTT
CASSPAGAIEVDTQYF
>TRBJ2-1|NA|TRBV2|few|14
TGTGCCAGCAGTGGGGGGACGGAATACAATGAGCAGTTCTTC
CASSGGTEYNEQFF
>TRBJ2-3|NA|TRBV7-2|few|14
TGTGCCAGCAGCCTTGACAGGAACGCAGATACGCAGTATTTT
CASSLDRNADTQYF
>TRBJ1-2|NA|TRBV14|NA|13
TGTGCCAGCAGCCCCGGGGCTCGGTATGGCTACACCTTC
CASSPGARYGYTF